This TCR beta chain originates from a study of blood T cell repertoires in COVID-19. Original processing notes: Estimates of nucleated cell counts were drawn from the amplification of reference gene primers. The table came from immunoSEQ multiplex PCR; TCRdb's copy has only in-frame clones and leaves some out. D and trimming come from the DNA, and the V and J calls and clone size come from that table. The repertoire includes over 95,000 clones, roughly 85% of them detected once, and around 13% sits in the top ten. Germline V CDR1 and CDR2: MNHNY, SVGAGI (reference sequence). Between the trimmed V and J ends, which lost 5 bases and 14 bases, there was a span of 19 bases. The CDR3 sequence is 14 residues long.

The sequencing input was peripheral blood. The chain couples TRBV6-6 to TRBJ1-6; tentative D call: TRBD1 (6 bases). The origin of this receptor is a human donor in a cohort sampled during active COVID-19. The CDR3 bases are TGTGCCAGCAGTCAAAACAGGGTCGACGGGACCCTCCACTTT. Its translation: CASSQNRVDGTLHF.